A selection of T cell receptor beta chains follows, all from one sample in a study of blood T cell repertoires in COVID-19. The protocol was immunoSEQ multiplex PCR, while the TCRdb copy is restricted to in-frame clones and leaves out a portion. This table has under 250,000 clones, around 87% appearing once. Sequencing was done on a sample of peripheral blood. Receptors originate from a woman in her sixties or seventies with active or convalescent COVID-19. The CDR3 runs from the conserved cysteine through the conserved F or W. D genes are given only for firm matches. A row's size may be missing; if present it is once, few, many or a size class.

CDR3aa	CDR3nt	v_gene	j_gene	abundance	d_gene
CASSLGEGSGNTIYF	TGTGCCAGCAGCCTTGGGGAGGGCTCTGGAAACACCATATATTTT	TRBV28	TRBJ1-3	.	.
CASSALKEGSRQAFF	TGCGCCAGCAGTGCTCTCAAGGAGGGATCTCGTCAAGCTTTCTTT	TRBV4-3	TRBJ1-1	.	.
CASSLVPNQGARGYTF	TGTGCCAGCAGCTTAGTACCAAACCAGGGGGCGCGAGGCTACACCTTC	TRBV7-9	TRBJ1-2	.	TRBD1
CASSPQGFSPLHF	TGTGCCAGCAGCCCTCAGGGGTTTTCACCCCTCCACTTT	TRBV6-1	TRBJ1-6	.	.
CASTPRDRVTDTQYF	TGTGCCAGCACACCCCGGGACAGGGTAACAGATACGCAGTATTTT	TRBV7-8	TRBJ2-3	few	TRBD1
CASTRGRAGETEAFF	TGTGCCAGCACCCGTGGGAGGGCTGGAGAAACTGAAGCTTTCTTT	TRBV9	TRBJ1-1	.	.
CASSRFASPGQDFAASYGYTF	TGTGCCAGCAGTCGATTCGCGTCGCCCGGACAGGACTTTGCCGCATCCTATGGCTACACCTTC	TRBV6-6	TRBJ1-2	once	TRBD1
CASSFSGENIQYF	TGTGCCAGCAGCTTCTCAGGGGAAAACATTCAGTACTTC	TRBV7-9	TRBJ2-4	.	.
CASSLDTYGYTF	TGTGCCAGCAGCCTTGACACTTATGGCTACACCTTC	TRBV7-9	TRBJ1-2	.	.
CASSYSSLAGTGELFF	TGTGCCAGCAGTTACTCATCGCTAGCGGGAACCGGGGAGCTGTTTTTT	TRBV6-2/TRBV6-3	TRBJ2-2	.	TRBD2
CATSRFHGGQETQYF	TGTGCCACCAGCCGATTTCACGGGGGACAAGAGACCCAGTACTTC	TRBV24-1	TRBJ2-5	.	.
CASNLQGAQPQHF	TGTGCCAGCAACCTACAGGGGGCACAGCCCCAGCATTTT	TRBV2	TRBJ1-5	once	TRBD1
CASSKEGSSTDTQYF	TGTGCCAGCAGTAAAGAGGGCTCTAGCACAGATACGCAGTATTTT	TRBV11-3	TRBJ2-3	.	.
CTSSPKRAGGLTDTQYF	TGCACCAGCAGCCCTAAACGAGCGGGGGGGCTCACAGATACGCAGTATTTT	TRBV1	TRBJ2-3	once	.
CASSWDREYEQYF	TGTGCCAGCAGTTGGGACAGAGAATACGAGCAGTACTTC	TRBV6-6	TRBJ2-7	.	TRBD1
CASSFQGQGNTGELFF	TGTGCCAGCAGTTTCCAGGGACAGGGGAACACCGGGGAGCTGTTTTTT	TRBV6-2/TRBV6-3	TRBJ2-2	.	TRBD1
CASSAYSSYNSPLHF	TGTGCCAGCAGCGCATACAGCTCCTATAATTCACCCCTCCACTTT	TRBV9	TRBJ1-6	once	.
CASSHLSGGGYTF	TGTGCCAGCAGCCACCTTTCAGGGGGGGGCTACACCTTC	TRBV3-1/TRBV3-2	TRBJ1-2	.	TRBD1
CASSLGEYSNQPQHF	TGTGCCAGCAGCTTAGGGGAGTATAGCAATCAGCCCCAGCATTTT	TRBV7-9	TRBJ1-5	.	.
CASRPYRGGTEAFF	TGTGCCAGCCGACCCTACCGAGGGGGCACTGAAGCTTTCTTT	TRBV6-5	TRBJ1-1	.	.
CASSPEGARDPSPLHF	TGTGCCAGCAGCCCAGAAGGGGCCAGGGATCCTTCACCCCTCCACTTT	TRBV9	TRBJ1-6	once	.
CASSQDGNTEAFF	TGTGCCAGCAGCCAAGACGGGAACACTGAAGCTTTCTTT	TRBV3-1/TRBV3-2	TRBJ1-1	.	.
CASSLSRERAFF	TGTGCCAGCAGTTTGAGCAGGGAAAGAGCTTTCTTT	TRBV12-3/TRBV12-4	TRBJ1-1	once	.
CASSSRSGAASYNEQFF	TGTGCCAGCAGCTCTAGATCAGGGGCCGCATCCTACAATGAGCAGTTCTTC	TRBV9	TRBJ2-1	.	.
CASSQILGPYGYTF	TGCGCCAGCAGCCAAATCTTGGGGCCCTATGGCTACACCTTC	TRBV4-3	TRBJ1-2	.	.
CASSSRGGWYTF	TGTGCCAGTAGTTCAAGGGGGGGCTGGTACACCTTC	TRBV19	TRBJ1-2	.	.
CASSFAGGRETQYF	TGTGCCAGCAGCTTTGCGGGGGGCCGGGAGACCCAGTACTTC	TRBV5-6	TRBJ2-5	few	TRBD2
CSVFGGQLSNYGYTF	TGCAGCGTCTTCGGGGGACAGTTATCCAACTATGGCTACACCTTC	TRBV29-1	TRBJ1-2	.	TRBD1
CASPMEKELANQPQHF	TGCGCCAGCCCTATGGAGAAGGAATTGGCAAATCAGCCCCAGCATTTT	TRBV5-1	TRBJ1-5	.	.
CASSLRYEQYF	TGTGCCAGCAGCCTTCGTTACGAGCAGTACTTC	TRBV7-2	TRBJ2-7	.	.
CASSRDRVKVDEQYF	TGTGCCAGCAGCCGCGACAGGGTCAAGGTGGACGAGCAGTACTTC	TRBV7-8	TRBJ2-7	once	TRBD1
CASSLGPGIADTQYF	TGTGCCAGCAGCTTAGGGCCCGGGATCGCAGATACGCAGTATTTT	TRBV7-6	TRBJ2-3	.	.
CATQYGQAGSIDTQYF	TGTGCCACGCAGTACGGACAGGCCGGTTCCATTGATACGCAGTATTTT	TRBV3-1/TRBV3-2	TRBJ2-3	.	TRBD1
CASSPGTGPYEQYF	TGTGCCAGCAGCCCCGGGACAGGGCCCTACGAGCAGTACTTC	TRBV11-1	TRBJ2-7	.	TRBD1
CASSPLLAGGGTQYF	TGCGCCAGCAGCCCACTTTTGGCGGGGGGAGGGACCCAGTACTTC	TRBV5-1	TRBJ2-5	.	TRBD2
CASGEPGGDGYTF	TGTGCTAGTGGAGAACCAGGGGGCGATGGCTACACCTTC	TRBV12-5	TRBJ1-2	.	TRBD1
CASNGLTNGLTQYF	TGTGCCAGCAATGGACTTACAAACGGACTAACGCAGTATTTT	TRBV2	TRBJ2-3	.	.
CASSSSQNTEAFF	TGTGCCAGCAGTTCCTCACAGAACACTGAAGCTTTCTTT	TRBV2	TRBJ1-1	.	.
CASSAIDRDTGELFF	TGCGCCAGCAGCGCTATCGACAGGGACACCGGGGAGCTGTTTTTT	TRBV5-1	TRBJ2-2	once	TRBD1
CASSQVGGSGTYEQYF	TGCGCCAGCAGCCAAGTCGGGGGCAGCGGGACCTACGAGCAGTACTTC	TRBV4-1	TRBJ2-7	.	.
CASSSPSRAGSPLHF	TGTGCCAGCAGTTCCCCCTCCCGGGCGGGATCACCCCTCCACTTT	TRBV6-2/TRBV6-3	TRBJ1-6	.	.
CASSAAPGGSHYGYTF	TGTGCCAGCAGCGCCGCCCCTGGGGGCAGCCACTATGGCTACACCTTC	TRBV9	TRBJ1-2	.	.
CASSSLAGGRETQYF	TGTGCCAGCAGCAGTCTAGCGGGGGGGCGTGAGACCCAGTACTTC	TRBV14	TRBJ2-5	.	TRBD2
CATSRGGQLETQYF	TGTGCCACCAGCAGAGGGGGACAGCTGGAGACCCAGTACTTC	TRBV15	TRBJ2-5	.	TRBD1
CAAGSQPQHF	TGTGCCGCCGGGAGTCAGCCCCAGCATTTT	TRBV24-1	TRBJ1-5	.	.
CASSQEGGSLGYTF	TGTGCCAGCAGCCAAGAAGGAGGGTCCTTGGGCTACACCTTC	TRBV14	TRBJ1-2	.	.